These 8 T cell receptor beta chains originate from one sample sequenced in a study of CD8+ T cells in alopecia areata. cDNA reverse transcribed from extracted RNA served as the sequencing template. Measured with immunoSEQ multiplex PCR; TCRdb has only the in-frame clones, and not every one. Among 150,000 or so clones listed, 87% were seen once. Source: CD8+ T cells sorted from blood, taken at week 0. These receptors originate from a human donor with alopecia areata.

The chain has TRBV11-2 and TRBJ2-1; TRBD2 matches at 7 bases. Germline V gene lookup returns CDR1 SGHAT and CDR2 FQNNGV. The CDR3 is 12 residues long. The trim removed 8 bases at V and 10 bases at J, leaving 8 bases unmatched. In DNA, the CDR3 is TGTGCCAGCGGACTCATACTAGCGGAGCAGTTCTTC. Its translation: CASGLILAEQFF.

The V call is TRBV27, the J call TRBJ2-3; D may be TRBD1 (5 bases). Deletions cut 5 bases from V and 1 base from J, with 16 bases between. The germline gives CDR1 MNHEY, CDR2 SMNVEV (reference sequence). The CDR3 totals 16 residues. CDR3 nucleotides: TGTGCCAGCAGTGCCACAGGACCCTTCGGCACAGATACGCAGTATTTT. Translation: CASSATGPFGTDTQYF.

This chain connects TRBV6-6 to TRBJ1-1; no definite D call. Trimming pared 4 bases from V and 4 bases from J, leaving 13 bases between. The CDR3 length is 14 residues. Germline V gene sequence: CDR1 MNHNY, CDR2 SVGAGI (reference sequence). As DNA, the CDR3 is TGTGCCAGCAGTTCCCTACACTTGTTCACTGAAGCTTTCTTT. This encodes CASSSLHLFTEAFF.

The chain combines TRBV6-5 with TRBJ2-7; the match to TRBD1 covers 7 bases. CDR1 and CDR2 from the germline V gene are MNHEY and SVGAGI. This CDR3 spans 16 amino acids. Trimming removed 2 bases from V and 5 bases from J; junction bases left unmatched: 12. CDR3 loop: CASSYRWTGAVDEQYF. CDR3 in DNA: TGTGCCAGCAGTTACCGATGGACAGGCGCCGTAGACGAGCAGTACTTC.

The V call is TRBV2, the J call TRBJ2-7; 7 nucleotides align to TRBD1. After removal of 8 bases from V and 2 bases from J, the junction contained 6 bases not matched to a gene. CDR1 is SNHLY, CDR2 FYNNEI, per germline. The CDR3 runs 13 residues. The CDR3 DNA follows: TGTGCCAGCCAAACAGGGGATACCTACGAGCAGTACTTC. Protein: CASQTGDTYEQYF.

The chain has TRBV6-5 and TRBJ2-3; a weak D match, TRBD2 (6 bases). With 4 bases removed from V and 6 bases from J, the gap between germline ends came to 17 bases. Per germline, CDR1 MNHEY and CDR2 SVGAGI. The CDR3 contains 15 residues. CDR3 in DNA: TGTGCCAGCAGTTCCTCGGGGCGGGGCGGGGATACGCAGTATTTT. This translates into CASSSSGRGGDTQYF.

CDR3 residues: CASSEETGGADTQYF. CDR3 in DNA: TGTGCCAGCAGTGAAGAGACAGGGGGCGCAGATACGCAGTATTTT. The chain has TRBV6-4 and TRBJ2-3, with 10 bases that match TRBD1. Unmatched junction bases numbered 4, after V lost 3 bases and J lost 4 bases. This CDR3 comprises 15 residues. Germline V lookup: CDR1 MRHNA, CDR2 SNTAGT.

The chain is built from TRBV30 and TRBJ2-1; perhaps TRBD2 as D (6 bases). V lost 4 bases and J lost 8, with 21 bases in between. The CDR3 covers 15 residues. Germline lookup yields CDR1 GTSNPN and CDR2 SVGIG (reference sequence). CDR3 nucleotide sequence: TGTGCCTGGACCCGCGGGGCAGGGCGGGGAGATGAGCAGTTCTTC. Encoded protein: CAWTRGAGRGDEQFF.